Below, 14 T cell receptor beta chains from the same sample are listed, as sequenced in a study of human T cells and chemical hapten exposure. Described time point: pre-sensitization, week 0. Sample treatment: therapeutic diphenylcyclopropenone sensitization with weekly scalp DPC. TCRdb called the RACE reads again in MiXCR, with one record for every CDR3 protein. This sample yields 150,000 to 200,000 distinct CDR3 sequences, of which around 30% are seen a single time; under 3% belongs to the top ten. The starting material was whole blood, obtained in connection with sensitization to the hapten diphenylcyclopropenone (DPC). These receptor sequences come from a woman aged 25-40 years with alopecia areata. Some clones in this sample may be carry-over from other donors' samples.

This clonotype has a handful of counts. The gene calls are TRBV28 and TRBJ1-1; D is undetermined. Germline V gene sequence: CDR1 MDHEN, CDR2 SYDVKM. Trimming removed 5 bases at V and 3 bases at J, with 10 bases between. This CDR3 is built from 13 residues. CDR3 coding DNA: TGTGCCAGCAGTCCTCCTAGGGACACTGAAGCTTTCTTT. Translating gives CASSPPRDTEAFF.

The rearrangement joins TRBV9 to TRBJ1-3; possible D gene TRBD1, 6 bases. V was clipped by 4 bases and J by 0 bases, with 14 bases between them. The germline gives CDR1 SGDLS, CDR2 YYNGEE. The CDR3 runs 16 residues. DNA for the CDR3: TGTGCCAGCAGCCGCCAGGACAGAAACTCTGGAAACACCATATATTTT. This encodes CASSRQDRNSGNTIYF.

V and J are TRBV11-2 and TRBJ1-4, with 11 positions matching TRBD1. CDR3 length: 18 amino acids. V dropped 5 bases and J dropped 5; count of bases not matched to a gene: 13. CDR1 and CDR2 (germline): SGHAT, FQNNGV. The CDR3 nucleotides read TGTGCCAGCAGCCCGCGCCCGGGACAGGGGGGATTAAATGAAAAACTGTTTTTT. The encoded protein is CASSPRPGQGGLNEKLFF.

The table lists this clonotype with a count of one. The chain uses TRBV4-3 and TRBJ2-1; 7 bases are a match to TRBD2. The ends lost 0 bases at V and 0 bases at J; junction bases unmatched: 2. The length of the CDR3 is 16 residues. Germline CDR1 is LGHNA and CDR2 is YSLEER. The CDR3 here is CASSQDRLASYNEQFF. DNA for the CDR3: TGCGCCAGCAGCCAAGATCGACTAGCCTCCTACAATGAGCAGTTCTTC.

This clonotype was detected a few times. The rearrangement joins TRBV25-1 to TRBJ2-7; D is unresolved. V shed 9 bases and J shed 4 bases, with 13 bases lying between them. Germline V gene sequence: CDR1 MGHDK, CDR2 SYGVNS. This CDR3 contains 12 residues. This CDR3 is CASSGYGYEQYF. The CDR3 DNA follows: TGTGCCAGTTCGGGTTATGGGTACGAGCAGTACTTC.

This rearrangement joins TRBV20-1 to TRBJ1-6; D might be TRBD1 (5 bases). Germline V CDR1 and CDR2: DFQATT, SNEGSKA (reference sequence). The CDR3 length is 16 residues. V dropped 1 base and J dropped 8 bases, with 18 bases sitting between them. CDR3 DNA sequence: TGCAGTGCTAGAGCCGGGGTAGCAGGAGGGGATTCACCCCTCCACTTT. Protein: CSARAGVAGGDSPLHF.

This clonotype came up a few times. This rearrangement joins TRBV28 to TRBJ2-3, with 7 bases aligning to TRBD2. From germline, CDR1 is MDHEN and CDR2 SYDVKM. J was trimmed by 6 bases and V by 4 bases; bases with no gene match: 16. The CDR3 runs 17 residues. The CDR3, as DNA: TGTGCCAGCAGTTCCCACACGGGAGGCCCGCTAGTGGATACGCAGTATTTT. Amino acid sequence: CASSSHTGGPLVDTQYF.

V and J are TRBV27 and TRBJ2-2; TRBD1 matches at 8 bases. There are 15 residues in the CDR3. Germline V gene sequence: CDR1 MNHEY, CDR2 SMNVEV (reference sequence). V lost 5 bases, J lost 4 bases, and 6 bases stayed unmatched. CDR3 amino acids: CASSRGQGGTGELFF. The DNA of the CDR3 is TGTGCCAGCAGTCGCGGACAGGGCGGCACCGGGGAGCTGTTTTTT.

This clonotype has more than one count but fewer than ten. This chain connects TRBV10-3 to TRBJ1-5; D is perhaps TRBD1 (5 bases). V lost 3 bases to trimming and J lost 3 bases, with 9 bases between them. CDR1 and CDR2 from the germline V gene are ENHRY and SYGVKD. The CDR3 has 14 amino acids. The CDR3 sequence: CAISEVGANQPQHF. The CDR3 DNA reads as TGTGCCATCAGTGAAGTAGGGGCCAATCAGCCCCAGCATTTT.

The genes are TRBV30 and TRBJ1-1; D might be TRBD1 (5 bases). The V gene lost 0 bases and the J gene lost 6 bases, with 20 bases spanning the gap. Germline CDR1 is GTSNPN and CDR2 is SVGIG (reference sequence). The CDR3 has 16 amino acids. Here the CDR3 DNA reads TGTGCCTGGAGTGTAGACTCTGCGGGCAGGGTCCCTGAAGCTTTCTTT. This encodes CAWSVDSAGRVPEAFF.

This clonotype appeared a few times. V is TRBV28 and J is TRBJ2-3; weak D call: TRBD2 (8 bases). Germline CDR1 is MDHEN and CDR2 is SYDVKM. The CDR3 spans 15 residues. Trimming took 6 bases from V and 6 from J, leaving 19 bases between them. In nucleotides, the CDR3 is TGTGCCAGCAGCCTTAGCGGGACGACAGGGGATACGCAGTATTTT. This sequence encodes CASSLSGTTGDTQYF.

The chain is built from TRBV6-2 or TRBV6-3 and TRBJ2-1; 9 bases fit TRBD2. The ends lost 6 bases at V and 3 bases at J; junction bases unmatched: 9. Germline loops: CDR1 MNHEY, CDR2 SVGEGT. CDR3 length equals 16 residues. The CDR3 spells CASSLIAGVVYNEQFF. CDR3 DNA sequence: TGTGCCAGCAGCCTCATAGCGGGAGTGGTCTACAATGAGCAGTTCTTC.

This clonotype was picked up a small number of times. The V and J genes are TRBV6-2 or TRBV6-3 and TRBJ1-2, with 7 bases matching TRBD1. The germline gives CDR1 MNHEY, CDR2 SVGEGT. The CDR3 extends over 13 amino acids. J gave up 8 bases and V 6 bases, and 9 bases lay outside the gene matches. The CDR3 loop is CASRNSGTEGYTF. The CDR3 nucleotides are TGTGCCAGCAGAAACTCCGGGACAGAAGGCTACACCTTC.

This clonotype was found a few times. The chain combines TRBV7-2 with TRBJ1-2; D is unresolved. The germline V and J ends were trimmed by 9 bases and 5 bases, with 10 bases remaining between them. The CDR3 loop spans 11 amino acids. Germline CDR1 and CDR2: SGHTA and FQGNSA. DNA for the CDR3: TGTGCCAGTTTCGAGGGTTATGGCTACACCTTC. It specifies CASFEGYGYTF.